This TCR beta chain was found in a study of monozygotic twins with inflammatory bowel disease. CDR3 length equals 16 residues. The germline V gene encodes CDR1 MGHDK and CDR2 SYGVNS. From its re-call of the 5' RACE reads, TCRdb lists each CDR3 protein once, without DNA. The sample has under 350,000 distinct CDR3 sequences. The sequencing input was blood. The TCR sequence derives from a human donor with ulcerative colitis or Crohn's disease, or a healthy co-twin of an affected twin (not recorded which). The chain employs TRBV25-1 and TRBJ2-2; without DNA, the TCRdb call of TRBD2 cannot be checked. The CDR3 reads CASSERAGGVTGELFF.